The clone carrying this T cell receptor beta chain was observed a handful of times. The antigen remains undetermined. These data come from a study of blood T cells in healthy people across ages. Study outcomes and limitations: Long-lived donors exceeded aged donors in naive CD4+ cells and diversity.

CDR3 size: 14 residues. Germline V CDR1 and CDR2: MDHEN, SYDVKM. No fewer than 5 micrograms of total RNA were isolated from every sample. A J-beta primer mix and a sample-barcoded 5' primer were used in a second PCR of roughly 6 to 12 cycles. There were at least 3 million CDR3-containing paired-end reads obtained from each sample. TCRdb re-derived calls from the 5' RACE reads in MiXCR, one entry per CDR3 protein. The repertoire has hundreds of thousands of distinct CDR3 sequences, roughly 50% of them found once; the top ten carry 30% to 40%. This chain links TRBV28 with TRBJ2-4, with a possible D match to TRBD2 (6 bases). The J call is uncertain, as TRBJ2-7 better fits the DNA end. The TCR originated in a man in his fifties or sixties in good health. Sequencing used blood. The CDR3 reads CASRGTREIYEQYF. The DNA for the CDR3 is TGTGCCAGCAGGGGGACTCGCGAGATCTACGAGCAGTACTTC.